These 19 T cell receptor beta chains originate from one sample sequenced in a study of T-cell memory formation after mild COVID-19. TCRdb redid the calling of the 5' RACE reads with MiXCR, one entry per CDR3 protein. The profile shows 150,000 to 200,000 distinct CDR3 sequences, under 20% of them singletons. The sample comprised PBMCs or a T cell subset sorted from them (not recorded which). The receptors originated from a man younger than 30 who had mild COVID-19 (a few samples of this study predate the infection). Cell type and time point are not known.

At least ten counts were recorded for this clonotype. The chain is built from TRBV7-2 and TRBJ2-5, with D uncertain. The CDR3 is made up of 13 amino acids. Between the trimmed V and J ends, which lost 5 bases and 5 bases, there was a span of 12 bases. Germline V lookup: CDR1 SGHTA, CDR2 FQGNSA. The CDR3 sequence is CASSLPETETQYF. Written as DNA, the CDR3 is TGTGCCAGCAGCCTCCCCGAGACGGAGACCCAGTACTTC.

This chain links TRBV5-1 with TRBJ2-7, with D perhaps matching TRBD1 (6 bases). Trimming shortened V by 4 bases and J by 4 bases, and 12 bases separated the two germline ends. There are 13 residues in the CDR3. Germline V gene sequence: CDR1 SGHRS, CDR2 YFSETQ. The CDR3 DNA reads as TGCGCCAGCAGCCAGGGGCCTGATTACGAGCAGTACTTC. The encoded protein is CASSQGPDYEQYF. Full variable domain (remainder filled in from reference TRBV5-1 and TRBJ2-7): KAGVTQTPRYLIKTRGQQVTLSCSPISGHRSVSWYQQTPGQGLQFLFEYFSETQRNKGNFPGRFSGRQFSNSRSEMNVSTLELGDSALYLCASSQGPDYEQYFGPGTRLTVT.

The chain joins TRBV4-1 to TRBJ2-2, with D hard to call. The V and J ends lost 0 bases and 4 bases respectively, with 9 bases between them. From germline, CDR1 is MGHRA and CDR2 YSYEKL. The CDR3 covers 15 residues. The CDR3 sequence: CASSQEEAVTGELFF. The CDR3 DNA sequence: TGCGCCAGCAGCCAAGAAGAGGCCGTCACCGGGGAGCTGTTTTTT.

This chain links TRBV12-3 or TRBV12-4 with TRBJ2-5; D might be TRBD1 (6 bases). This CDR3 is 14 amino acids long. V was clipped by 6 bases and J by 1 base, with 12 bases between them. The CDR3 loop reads CASRPGQTQETQYF. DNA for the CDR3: TGTGCCAGCAGACCAGGACAGACCCAAGAGACCCAGTACTTC.

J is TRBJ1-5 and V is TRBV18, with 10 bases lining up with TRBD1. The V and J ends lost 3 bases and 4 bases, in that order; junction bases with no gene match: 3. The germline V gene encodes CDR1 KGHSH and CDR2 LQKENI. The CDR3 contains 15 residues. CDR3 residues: CASSPDRGKNQPQHF. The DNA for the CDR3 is TGTGCCAGCTCACCGGACAGGGGGAAGAATCAGCCCCAGCATTTT.

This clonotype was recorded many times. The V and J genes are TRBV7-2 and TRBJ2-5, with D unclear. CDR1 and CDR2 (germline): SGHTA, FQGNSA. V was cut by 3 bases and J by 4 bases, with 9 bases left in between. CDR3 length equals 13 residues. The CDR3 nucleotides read TGTGCCAGCAGCTTCAGTGGAGCAGAGACCCAGTACTTC. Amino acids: CASSFSGAETQYF.

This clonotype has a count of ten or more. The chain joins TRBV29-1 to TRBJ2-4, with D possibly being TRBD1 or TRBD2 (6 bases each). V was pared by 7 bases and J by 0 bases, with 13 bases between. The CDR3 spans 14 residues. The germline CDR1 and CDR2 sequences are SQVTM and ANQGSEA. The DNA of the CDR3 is TGCAGCGCTGCTGGGGGGCTAGCCAAAAACATTCAGTACTTC. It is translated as CSAAGGLAKNIQYF.

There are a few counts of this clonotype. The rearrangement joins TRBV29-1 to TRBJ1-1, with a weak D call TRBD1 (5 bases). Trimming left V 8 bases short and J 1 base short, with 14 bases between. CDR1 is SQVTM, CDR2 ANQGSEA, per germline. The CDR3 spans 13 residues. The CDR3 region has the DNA TGCAGCTCCTTATCGGGGGGGAACACTGAAGCTTTCTTT. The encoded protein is CSSLSGGNTEAFF.

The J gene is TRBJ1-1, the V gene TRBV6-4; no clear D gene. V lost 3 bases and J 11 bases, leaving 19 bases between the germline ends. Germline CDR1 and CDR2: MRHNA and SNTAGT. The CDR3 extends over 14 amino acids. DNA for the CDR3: TGTGCCAGCAGTGAATTTGCGGCTGGTGGAGGGGCTTTCTTT. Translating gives CASSEFAAGGGAFF.

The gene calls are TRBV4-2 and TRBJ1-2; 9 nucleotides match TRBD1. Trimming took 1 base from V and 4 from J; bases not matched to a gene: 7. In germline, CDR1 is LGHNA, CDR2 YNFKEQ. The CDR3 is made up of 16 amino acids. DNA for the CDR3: TGTGCCAGCAGCCAAGGAAGGACAGGGGAGACCTATGGCTACACCTTC. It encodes CASSQGRTGETYGYTF.

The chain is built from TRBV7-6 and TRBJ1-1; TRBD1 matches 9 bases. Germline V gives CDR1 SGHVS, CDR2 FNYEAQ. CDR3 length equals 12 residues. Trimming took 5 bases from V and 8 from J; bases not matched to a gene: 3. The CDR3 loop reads CASSVGTGEAFF. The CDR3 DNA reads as TGTGCCAGCAGCGTCGGGACAGGGGAAGCTTTCTTT.

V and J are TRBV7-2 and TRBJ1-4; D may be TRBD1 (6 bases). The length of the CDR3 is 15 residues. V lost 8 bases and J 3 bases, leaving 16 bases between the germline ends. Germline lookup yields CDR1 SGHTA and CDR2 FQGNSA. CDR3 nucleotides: TGTGCCAGCTCTAGAGGGGGGCTACCTAATGAAAAACTGTTTTTT. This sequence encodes CASSRGGLPNEKLFF.

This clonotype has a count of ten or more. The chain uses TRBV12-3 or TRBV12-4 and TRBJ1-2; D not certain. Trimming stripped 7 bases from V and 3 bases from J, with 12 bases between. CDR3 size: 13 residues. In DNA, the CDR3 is TGTGCCAGCAAGAGGGATCTCCACTATGGCTACACCTTC. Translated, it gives CASKRDLHYGYTF.

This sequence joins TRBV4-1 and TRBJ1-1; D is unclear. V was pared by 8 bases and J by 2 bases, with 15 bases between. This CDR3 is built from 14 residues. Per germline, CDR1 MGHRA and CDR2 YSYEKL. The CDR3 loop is CASRGLLLNTEAFF. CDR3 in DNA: TGCGCCAGCCGCGGCCTACTCCTCAACACTGAAGCTTTCTTT.

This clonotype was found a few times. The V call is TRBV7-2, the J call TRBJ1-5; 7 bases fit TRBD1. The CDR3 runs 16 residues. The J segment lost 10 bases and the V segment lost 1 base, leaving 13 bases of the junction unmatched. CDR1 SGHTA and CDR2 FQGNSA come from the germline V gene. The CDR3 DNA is TGTGCCAGCAGCTTAGTCGCAGGGGGGGGATCGAGTCCCCAGCATTTT. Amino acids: CASSLVAGGGSSPQHF.

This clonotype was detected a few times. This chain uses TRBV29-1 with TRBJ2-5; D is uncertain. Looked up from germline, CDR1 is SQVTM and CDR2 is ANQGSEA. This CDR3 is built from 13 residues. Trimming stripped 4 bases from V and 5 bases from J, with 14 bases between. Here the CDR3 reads CSVAGVNRETQYF. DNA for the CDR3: TGCAGCGTTGCGGGCGTGAATAGGGAGACCCAGTACTTC.

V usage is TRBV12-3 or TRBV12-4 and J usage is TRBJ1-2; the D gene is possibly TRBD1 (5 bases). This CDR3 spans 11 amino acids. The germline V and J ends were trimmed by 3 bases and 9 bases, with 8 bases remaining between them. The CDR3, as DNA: TGTGCCAGCAGTTTCGGGGCCCGCTACACCTTC. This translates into CASSFGARYTF.

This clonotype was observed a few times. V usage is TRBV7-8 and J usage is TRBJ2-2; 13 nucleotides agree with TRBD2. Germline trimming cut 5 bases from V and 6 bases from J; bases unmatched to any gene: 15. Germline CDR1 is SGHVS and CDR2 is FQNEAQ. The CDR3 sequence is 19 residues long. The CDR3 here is CASSQRPGTSGVGAGELFF. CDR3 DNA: TGTGCCAGCAGCCAAAGACCCGGGACTAGCGGGGTAGGGGCCGGGGAGCTGTTTTTT.

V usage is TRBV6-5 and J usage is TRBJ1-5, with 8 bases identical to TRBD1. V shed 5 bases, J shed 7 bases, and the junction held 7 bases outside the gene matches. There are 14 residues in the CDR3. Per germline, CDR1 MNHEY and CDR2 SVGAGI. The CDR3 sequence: CASSRTGNRQPQHF. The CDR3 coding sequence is TGTGCCAGCAGTCGGACAGGGAATAGACAGCCCCAGCATTTT.